Given below is one T cell receptor beta chain in context. These data are taken from a study of patients and donors after allogeneic stem cell transplantation. Germline CDR1 SGHKS, CDR2 YYEKEE (reference sequence). The CDR3 contains 15 residues. V shed 3 bases and J shed 2 bases, with 13 bases lying between them. TCRdb fed the RT-PCR reads into MiXCR, producing one record per CDR3 protein. Of about 76,000 distinct CDR3 sequences detected, about a quarter appear once; the ten largest clones hold approximately 25%. The clonotype was recovered from a human donor who was either an allogeneic HSCT recipient or a stem cell or donor lymphocyte infusion donor (not recorded which). It is not recorded whose cells these are; they may come from a transplant donor. The chain links TRBV5-5 to TRBJ2-3, with a possible D match to TRBD1 (5 bases). Sequencing input: blood, either unsorted or a sorted T cell fraction (not recorded which). As DNA, the CDR3 is TGTGCCAGCAGCTCAATCGACAGACCCACAGATACGCAGTATTTT. It codes for CASSSIDRPTDTQYF.